This T cell receptor (beta chain) was retrieved from a study of T cells in Graves' hyperthyroidism and ophthalmopathy. This clonotype was observed a few times. Exclusion of a patient resulted from uncontrolled infection, other autoimmune disease, pregnancy or lactation. Fresh peripheral blood, roughly 9.6 ml, was the source of the PBMCs. Template material for amplifying TCR beta CDR3 regions consisted of RNA transcripts. When the TCR CDR3 underwent first-round RT-PCR, the HTBI primer set was used. TCRdb recomputed calls from the multiplex PCR reads with MiXCR, one row per CDR3 protein. The sample has fewer than 900,000 distinct CDR3 sequences, about 17% seen once. Trimming removed 2 bases from V and 1 base from J; junction bases left unmatched: 2. This CDR3 is 14 amino acids long. Germline CDR1 is DFQATT and CDR2 is SNEGSKA (reference sequence).

The sequencing sample was made of blood. V usage is TRBV20-1 and J usage is TRBJ2-4; 7 bases are a match to TRBD1. The TCR sequence derives from a woman aged 50 to 60 with Graves' hyperthyroidism that later progressed to Graves' ophthalmopathy. In nucleotides, the CDR3 is TGCAGTGCTAGATTACAGGGGGCCAAAAACATTCAGTACTTC. Translating it yields CSARLQGAKNIQYF.